This T cell receptor (beta chain) was identified in a study of blood T cell repertoires in COVID-19. Clones were read by immunoSEQ multiplex PCR, and TCRdb kept only the in-frame ones, dropping some. The table shows over 300,000 clones, with 85% to 90% occurring only once. With V trimmed by 5 bases and J by 8 bases, 9 bases remained unmatched. The CDR3 is made up of 14 amino acids. Germline V gene sequence: CDR1 KGHDR, CDR2 SFDVKD. J is TRBJ1-2 and V is TRBV24-1, with 8 bases fitting TRBD1. This sequence originates from a woman between 18 and 29 years old who had recovered from COVID-19. Sequencing used PBMCs or T cells enriched from blood (not recorded which). The CDR3 coding sequence is TGTGCCACCAGTGCCCCAGGGGGCTTTGAAGGCTACACCTTC. It is translated as CATSAPGGFEGYTF.